The clone carrying this TCR beta chain was counted a single time. What it binds is unknown. Unique molecular identifiers were attached to individual cDNA molecules within the library. Original processing methods: More than 95,000 TCRs per sample was the median, with a range of roughly 23,224 to 690,600. Each CDR3 protein is one row after TCRdb ran MiXCR on the RACE reads. Clone size and V and J calls follow TCRdb, not the original study. Of tens of thousands of distinct CDR3 sequences in the sample, about 8.7% were seen once. The V gene's germline CDR1 is MDHEN and CDR2 SYDVKM. CDR3 length: 13 residues. V was clipped by 3 bases and J by 6 bases, with 12 bases between them. The sample comes from a study of human T cells and chemical hapten exposure. Looking at the study overall: Per-sample TCR yield variation was attributed mainly to small pooled library volume differences. Findings of the study overall: Unchanged with DPC sensitization were TCRs above 1 in 1000 frequency.

Documented time point: healthy volunteer bleed at 2 weeks. Whole blood, unfractionated, served as the material for total RNA extraction. The chain recombines TRBV28 with TRBJ2-7; no firm D call. This receptor was obtained from a female donor in good health. Some clones in this sample may be carry-over from other donors' samples. Sequencing was carried out using whole blood. This CDR3 reads CASSFGVGPEQYF. In DNA, the CDR3 is TGTGCCAGCAGTTTTGGGGTAGGCCCCGAGCAGTACTTC.